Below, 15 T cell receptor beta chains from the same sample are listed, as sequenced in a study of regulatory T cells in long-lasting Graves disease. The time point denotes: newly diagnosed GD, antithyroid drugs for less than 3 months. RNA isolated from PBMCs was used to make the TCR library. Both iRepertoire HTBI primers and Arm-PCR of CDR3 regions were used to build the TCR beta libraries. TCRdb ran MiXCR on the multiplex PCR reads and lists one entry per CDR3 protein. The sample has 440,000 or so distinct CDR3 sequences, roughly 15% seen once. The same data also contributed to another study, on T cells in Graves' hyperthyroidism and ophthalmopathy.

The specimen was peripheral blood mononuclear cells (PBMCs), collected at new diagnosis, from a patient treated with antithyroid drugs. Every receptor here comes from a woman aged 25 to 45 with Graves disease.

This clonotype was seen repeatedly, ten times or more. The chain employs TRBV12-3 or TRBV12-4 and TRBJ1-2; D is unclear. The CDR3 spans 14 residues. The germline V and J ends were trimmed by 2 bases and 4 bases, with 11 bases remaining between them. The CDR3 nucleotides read TGTGCCAGCAGTTTACTGGGAGGGAGCTATGGCTACACCTTC. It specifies CASSLLGGSYGYTF.

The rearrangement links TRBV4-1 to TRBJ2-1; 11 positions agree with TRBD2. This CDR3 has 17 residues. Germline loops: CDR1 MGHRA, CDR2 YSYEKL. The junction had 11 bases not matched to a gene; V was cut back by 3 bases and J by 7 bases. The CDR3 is CASSHVLAGENRNEQFF. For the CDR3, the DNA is TGCGCCAGCAGCCATGTACTAGCGGGAGAAAATAGGAATGAGCAGTTCTTC.

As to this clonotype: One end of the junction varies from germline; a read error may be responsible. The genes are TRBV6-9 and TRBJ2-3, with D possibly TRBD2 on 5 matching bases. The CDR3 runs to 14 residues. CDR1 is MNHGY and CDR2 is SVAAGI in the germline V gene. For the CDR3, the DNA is TGTGCCAGCAGTTACTACTCTAGCACTGATACGCAGTATTTT. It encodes CASSYYSSTDTQYF.

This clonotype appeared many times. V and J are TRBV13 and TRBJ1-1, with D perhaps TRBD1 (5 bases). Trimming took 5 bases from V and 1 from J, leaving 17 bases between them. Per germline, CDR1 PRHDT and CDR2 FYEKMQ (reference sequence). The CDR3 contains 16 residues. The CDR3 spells CASSTYGGTENTEAFF. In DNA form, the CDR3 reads TGTGCCAGCAGCACCTACGGGGGGACGGAGAACACTGAAGCTTTCTTT.

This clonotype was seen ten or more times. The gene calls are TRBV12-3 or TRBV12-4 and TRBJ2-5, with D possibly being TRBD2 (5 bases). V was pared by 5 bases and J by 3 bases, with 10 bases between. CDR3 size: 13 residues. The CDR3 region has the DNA TGTGCCAGCAGTGTACAGCGGAAAGAGACCCAGTACTTC. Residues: CASSVQRKETQYF.

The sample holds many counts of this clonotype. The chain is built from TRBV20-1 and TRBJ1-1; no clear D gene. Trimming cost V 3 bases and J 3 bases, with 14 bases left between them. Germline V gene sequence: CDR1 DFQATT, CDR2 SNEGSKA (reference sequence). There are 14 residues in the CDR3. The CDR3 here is CSASPRGSYTEAFF. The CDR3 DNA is TGCAGTGCTAGCCCCCGAGGGAGTTACACTGAAGCTTTCTTT.

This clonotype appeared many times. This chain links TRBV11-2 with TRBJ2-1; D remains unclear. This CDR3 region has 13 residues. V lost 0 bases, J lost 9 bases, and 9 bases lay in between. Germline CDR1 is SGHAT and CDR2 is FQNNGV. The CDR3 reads CASSLEAPPEQFF. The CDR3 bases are TGTGCCAGCAGCTTAGAGGCCCCGCCTGAGCAGTTCTTC.

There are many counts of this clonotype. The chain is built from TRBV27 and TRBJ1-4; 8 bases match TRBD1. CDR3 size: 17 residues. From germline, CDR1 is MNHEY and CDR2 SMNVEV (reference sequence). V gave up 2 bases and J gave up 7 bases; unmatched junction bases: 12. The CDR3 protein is CASSLLGGQVGAEKLFF. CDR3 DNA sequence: TGTGCCAGCAGTTTACTGGGGGGACAGGTCGGGGCTGAAAAACTGTTTTTT.

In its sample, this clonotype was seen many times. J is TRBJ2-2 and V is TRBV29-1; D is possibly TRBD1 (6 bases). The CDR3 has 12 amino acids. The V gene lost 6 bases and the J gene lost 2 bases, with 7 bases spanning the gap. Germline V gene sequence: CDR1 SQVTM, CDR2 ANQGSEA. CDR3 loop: CSVDSNTGELFF. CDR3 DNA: TGCAGCGTGGACAGTAACACCGGGGAGCTGTTTTTT.

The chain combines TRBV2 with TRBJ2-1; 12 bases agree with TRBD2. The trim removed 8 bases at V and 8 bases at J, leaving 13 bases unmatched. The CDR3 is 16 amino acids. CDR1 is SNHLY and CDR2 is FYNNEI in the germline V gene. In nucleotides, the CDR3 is TGTGCCAGCGCGCCGGGGCTAGCGGGAGGGCCCGATGAGCAGTTCTTC. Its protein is CASAPGLAGGPDEQFF. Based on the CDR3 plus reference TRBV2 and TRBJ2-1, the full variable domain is EPEVTQTPSHQVTQMGQEVILRCVPISNHLYFYWYRQILGQKVEFLVSFYNNEISEKSEIFDDQFSVERPDGSNFTLKIRSTKLEDSAMYFCASAPGLAGGPDEQFFGPGTRLTVL.

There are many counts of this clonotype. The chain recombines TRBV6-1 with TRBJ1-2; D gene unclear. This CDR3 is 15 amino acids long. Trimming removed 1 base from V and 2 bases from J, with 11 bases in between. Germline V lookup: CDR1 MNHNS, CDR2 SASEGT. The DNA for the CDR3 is TGTGCCAGCAGTGAAGTAAGAGGGTCCAACTATGGCTACACCTTC. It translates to CASSEVRGSNYGYTF.

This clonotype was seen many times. The CDR3 DNA follows: TGTGCCAGCAGCCGACAGTCTGAGACTGAAGCTTTCTTT. As protein: CASSRQSETEAFF. The rearrangement joins TRBV3-1 to TRBJ1-1, with D perhaps TRBD1 (5 bases). The CDR3 covers 13 residues. V was cut by 4 bases and J by 5 bases, with 11 bases left in between. The V gene's germline CDR1 is LGHDT and CDR2 YNNKEL (reference sequence).

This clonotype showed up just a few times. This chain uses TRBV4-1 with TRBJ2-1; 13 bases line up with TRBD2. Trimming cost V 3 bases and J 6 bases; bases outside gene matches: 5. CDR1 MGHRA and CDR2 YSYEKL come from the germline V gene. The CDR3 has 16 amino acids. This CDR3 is CASSQDGTSGVNEQFF. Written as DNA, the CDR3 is TGCGCCAGCAGCCAGGACGGGACTAGCGGGGTCAATGAGCAGTTCTTC.

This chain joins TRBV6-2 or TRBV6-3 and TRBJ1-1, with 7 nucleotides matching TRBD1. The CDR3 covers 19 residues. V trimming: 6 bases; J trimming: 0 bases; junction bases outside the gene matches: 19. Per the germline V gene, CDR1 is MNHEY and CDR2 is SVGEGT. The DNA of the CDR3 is TGTGCCAGCAGAAACGCGTTCCGGGACAGAAAAGGCATGAACACTGAAGCTTTCTTT. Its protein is CASRNAFRDRKGMNTEAFF.

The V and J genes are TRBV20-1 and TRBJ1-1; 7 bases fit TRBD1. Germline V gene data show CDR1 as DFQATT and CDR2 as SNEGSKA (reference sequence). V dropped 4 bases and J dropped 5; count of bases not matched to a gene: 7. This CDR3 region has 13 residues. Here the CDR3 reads CSAIRQGRTEAFF. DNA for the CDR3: TGCAGTGCTATTCGACAGGGAAGAACTGAAGCTTTCTTT.